The clone carrying this T cell receptor (beta chain) was seen only once. The Seattle patients joined while their infection was active and were tracked longitudinally afterward. The entry originates in a study of blood T cell repertoires in COVID-19. The overall study: Acute and convalescent COVID-19 specimens originated in the United States, Italy and Spain. T cells, B-cell-depleted T cells, or PBMCs provided the cDNA or gDNA that served as material.

Per the original data handling: The authors estimated nucleated cell counts from reference gene primer amplification. This table comes from immunoSEQ multiplex PCR, and its TCRdb copy is limited to in-frame clones, with some not included. That table supplies the V and J calls and clone size; D and trimming were determined from the DNA. The sample shows approximately 480,000 clones, 85% to 90% of them seen only once. Trimming at V came to 6 bases and at J to 9 bases, leaving 6 bases not matched to a gene. The germline gives CDR1 MNHEY, CDR2 SVGEGT. The CDR3 is made up of 14 amino acids. This rearrangement joins TRBV6-2 or TRBV6-3 to TRBJ2-1, with 12 bases that match TRBD2. Input material: peripheral blood. This clonotype was obtained from a young man with COVID-19, enrolled during active disease. CDR3 loop: CASSRLAGVAEQFF. The CDR3 nucleotides read TGTGCCAGCAGCCGACTAGCGGGGGTTGCTGAGCAGTTCTTC.